The present TCR beta chain was sequenced within a study of breast tumors, draining lymph nodes, adjacent tissues. The germline V gene has CDR1 DFQATT and CDR2 SNEGSKA (reference sequence). Deletions cut 2 bases from V and 5 bases from J, with 12 bases between. CDR3 length: 13 residues. Each CDR3 protein gets one entry after TCRdb re-called the multiplex PCR reads with MiXCR. This table has roughly 20,000 distinct CDR3 sequences, less than 40% appearing once. The TCR originated in a female donor with breast cancer. Some clones in this sample may be carry-over from other donors' samples. Sequencing was done on a sample of breast tumor tissue. This chain uses TRBV20-1 with TRBJ1-1, with D hard to call. The CDR3 bases are TGCAGTGCTAGACGTGGAGGGCAGACTGAAGCTTTCTTT. Translating it yields CSARRGGQTEAFF.